The 18 T cell receptor beta chains given below trace back to one sample, sequenced in a study of T cell clusters in autoimmune cytopenias. TRB rearrangements were amplified by touch-down multiplex PCR with mixed TRB-A/B primers. From its re-call of the multiplex PCR reads, TCRdb lists each CDR3 protein once, without DNA. The sample spans over 4,500 distinct CDR3 sequences; the ten largest clones claim approximately 5.4%. Each sample's input was 250 to 300 ng genomic DNA, 30,000 to 45,000 genome equivalents. Sequencing input: peripheral blood. The source of these receptors is a human donor with an autoimmune cytopenia or autoimmune hepatitis (not recorded which).

The chain carries TRBV6-2 or TRBV6-3 and TRBJ2-7; TCRdb outputs TRBD1, but without DNA this stays unchecked. CDR1 MNHEY and CDR2 SVGEGT come from the germline V gene. The CDR3 extends over 16 amino acids. CDR3 amino acids: CASSSLLEGRGYEQYF.

This chain connects TRBV11-1 to TRBJ2-2; TCRdb reports TRBD1, a call that lacks DNA to check it against. The CDR3 spans 17 residues. Germline CDR1 SGHAT, CDR2 FQDESV (reference sequence). CDR3 loop: CASSLVQGVFDTGELFF.

The chain uses TRBV5-1 and TRBJ2-1; TCRdb outputs TRBD2, but without DNA this stays unchecked. CDR1 and CDR2 from the germline V gene are SGHRS and YFSETQ. The CDR3 covers 15 residues. CDR3 protein: CASSLHREVGNEQFF.

This clonotype ranks as medium-sized in terms of frequency. The rearrangement joins TRBV6-4 to TRBJ2-1; lacking DNA, the TRBD2 call made by TCRdb goes unchecked. CDR1 and CDR2 (germline): MRHNA, SNTAGT. The CDR3 length is 15 residues. The CDR3 spells CASSDSAGDYNEQFF.

V usage is TRBV5-1 and J usage is TRBJ1-1. The germline gives CDR1 SGHRS, CDR2 YFSETQ. The CDR3 contains 11 residues. The CDR3 protein is CASSGGSEAFF.

The rearrangement links TRBV7-9 to TRBJ1-3; TCRdb picks TRBD1, but there is no DNA to check that call. From germline, CDR1 is SEHNR and CDR2 FQNEAQ (reference sequence). The CDR3 has 14 residues. CDR3 protein: CASSPPRDGNTIYF.

By frequency, this clonotype is medium-sized. CDR3 residues: CASSSFSGRTSYNEQFF. The genes are TRBV5-4 and TRBJ2-1; the TRBD2 assignment by TCRdb is unverifiable without DNA. The CDR3 is made up of 17 amino acids. The V gene's germline CDR1 is SGHNT and CDR2 YYREEE (reference sequence).

By frequency, this clonotype is medium-sized (0.01 to 0.1%). V and J are TRBV6-6 and TRBJ1-2; TCRdb's D call of TRBD1 is untestable without DNA. Germline V lookup: CDR1 MNHNY, CDR2 SVGAGI (reference sequence). The CDR3 sequence is 13 residues long. CDR3: CASSSDRLYGYTF.

This clonotype is classed as medium-sized by frequency. The chain couples TRBV7-9 to TRBJ2-5; TCRdb gives TRBD1 as the D gene, but with no DNA this cannot be confirmed. Germline V gives CDR1 SEHNR, CDR2 FQNEAQ (reference sequence). CDR3 size: 15 residues. The CDR3 reads CASSLNRGLRETQYF. The full variable domain, rest sourced from reference TRBV7-9 and TRBJ2-5, is DTGVSQNPRHKITKRGQNVTFRCDPISEHNRLYWYRQTLGQGPEFLTYFQNEAQLEKSRLLSDRFSAERPKGSFSTLEIQRTEQGDSAMYLCASSLNRGLRETQYFGPGTRLLVL.

By frequency, this clonotype is medium-sized. The chain links TRBV19 to TRBJ1-1; the D call from TCRdb, TRBD1, cannot be confirmed without DNA. Germline CDR1 LNHDA, CDR2 SQIVND (reference sequence). The CDR3 consists of 14 residues. CDR3 region: CASSIGTGLTEAFF.

The rearrangement uses TRBV20-1 and TRBJ2-7; TCRdb gives TRBD1 as the D gene, but with no DNA this cannot be confirmed. The CDR3 length is 12 residues. CDR1 DFQATT and CDR2 SNEGSKA come from the germline V gene (reference sequence). CDR3 sequence: CSAWGQGYEQYF.

J is TRBJ2-1 and V is TRBV20-1; TCRdb proposes TRBD2, but this gene call is untestable without DNA. Germline loops: CDR1 DFQATT, CDR2 SNEGSKA (reference sequence). CDR3 length equals 19 residues. The CDR3 sequence is CSALDASGSGQGSYNEQFF.

This chain joins TRBV12-3 or TRBV12-4 and TRBJ1-1. The length of the CDR3 is 13 residues. The CDR3 here is CASSLAIDTEAFF.

This clonotype is deemed medium-sized by its frequency. CDR3 residues: CASSEASGGSYEQYF. The chain has TRBV6-1 and TRBJ2-7; TCRdb proposes TRBD2, but this gene call is untestable without DNA. Germline assignment: CDR1 MNHNS and CDR2 SASEGT. The CDR3 totals 15 residues.

The chain recombines TRBV12-3 or TRBV12-4 with TRBJ2-7; TCRdb gives TRBD1 as the D gene, but with no DNA this cannot be confirmed. The CDR3 sequence is 14 residues long. CDR3 sequence reads: CASSLAAVARGQYF.

The chain uses TRBV20-1 and TRBJ2-1; without DNA, the TCRdb call of TRBD1 cannot be checked. The CDR3 length is 14 residues. CDR1 DFQATT and CDR2 SNEGSKA come from the germline V gene (reference sequence). The CDR3 reads CSASPGTGGLAQFF.

This chain joins TRBV11-2 and TRBJ1-6. Germline-derived CDR1 and CDR2 are SGHAT and FQNNGV. The CDR3 spans 13 residues. The CDR3 loop reads CASSFGIDSPLHF.

The gene calls are TRBV12-3 or TRBV12-4 and TRBJ2-7; TCRdb selects TRBD2, and the lack of DNA leaves this call unchecked. The CDR3 extends over 13 amino acids. CDR3 amino acids: CASSQGLGYEQYF.